Listed here are 24 T cell receptor beta chains from one sample, sequenced in a study of blood T cell repertoires in COVID-19. Profiling relied on immunoSEQ multiplex PCR, and the TCRdb table lists in-frame clones only, not all of them. The table has roughly 190,000 clones, more than 65% seen once. Sequencing was done on a sample of PBMCs or T cells enriched from blood (not recorded which). All receptors derive from a woman aged 50 to 65 with acute COVID-19.

The chain combines TRBV7-8 with TRBJ1-1, with D possibly TRBD1 on 5 matching bases. Looked up from germline, CDR1 is SGHVS and CDR2 is FQNEAQ. The CDR3 runs to 15 residues. V was trimmed by 8 bases and J by 2 bases, leaving 18 bases between them. In DNA form, the CDR3 reads TGTGCCAGCCGGGGGAGGGAAGGAGCAAACACTGAAGCTTTCTTT. Protein product: CASRGREGANTEAFF.

The chain recombines TRBV9 with TRBJ2-1; 9 positions agree with TRBD1. Trimming cost V 3 bases and J 6 bases; bases outside gene matches: 13. The CDR3 extends over 17 amino acids. Germline CDR1 SGDLS, CDR2 YYNGEE. The CDR3 sequence: CASSARSGTGSPNEQFF. Here the CDR3 DNA reads TGTGCCAGCAGCGCGAGATCGGGGACAGGGTCTCCCAATGAGCAGTTCTTC.

This clone appeared a few times. The chain has TRBV29-1 and TRBJ2-7; D might be TRBD2 (5 bases). The CDR3 runs to 11 residues. Germline CDR1 is SQVTM and CDR2 is ANQGSEA. Between the trimmed V and J ends, which lost 6 bases and 9 bases, there was a span of 15 bases. Here the CDR3 DNA reads TGCAGCGTGGAGGATATAGAAGGGCAGTACGTC. Translation gives CSVEDIEGQYV.

This clone was recorded a few times. V is TRBV7-9 and J is TRBJ2-3; tentative D call: TRBD1 (6 bases). The CDR3 runs to 16 residues. Trimming left V 3 bases short and J 0 bases short, with 13 bases between. Germline CDR1 SEHNR, CDR2 FQNEAQ (reference sequence). CDR3 DNA: TGTGCCAGCAGCTTCGGACAGCCATCTAGCACAGATACGCAGTATTTT. It translates to CASSFGQPSSTDTQYF.

This clone was seen only a few times. This rearrangement joins TRBV9 to TRBJ1-1; D might be TRBD1 (5 bases). The CDR3 is made up of 13 amino acids. The V end was cut by 4 bases, the J end by 1 base, with 8 bases between. Germline loops: CDR1 SGDLS, CDR2 YYNGEE. CDR3 bases: TGTGCCAGCAGCCTCGGACAGAACACTGAAGCTTTCTTT. It specifies CASSLGQNTEAFF.

The V call is TRBV7-2, the J call TRBJ1-5; 8 positions match TRBD1. V lost 5 bases and J lost 6; bases outside the gene matches: 9. Germline V lookup: CDR1 SGHTA, CDR2 FQGNSA. The CDR3 covers 15 residues. CDR3 sequence reads: CASSPPHRGGQPQHF. CDR3 nucleotide sequence: TGTGCCAGCAGCCCTCCTCACAGGGGGGGTCAGCCCCAGCATTTT.

The table lists this clone with a few counts. The rearrangement joins TRBV5-8 to TRBJ1-2, with TRBD1 matching over 7 bases. Germline V gene data show CDR1 as SGHTS and CDR2 as YDEGEE. The J segment lost 8 bases and the V segment lost 1 base, leaving 5 bases of the junction unmatched. This CDR3 comprises 13 residues. CDR3 bases: TGTGCCAGCAGCTTGACCCCCAGGGGGGGCTACACCTTC. Translated: CASSLTPRGGYTF.

V is TRBV2 and J is TRBJ1-1, with D tentatively TRBD1 (6 bases). V shed 3 bases and J shed 1 base, with 9 bases lying between them. CDR3 size: 14 residues. Per germline, CDR1 SNHLY and CDR2 FYNNEI. CDR3 sequence: CASSEGHGNTEAFF. CDR3 nucleotides: TGTGCCAGCAGTGAGGGACACGGGAACACTGAAGCTTTCTTT.

This clone showed up many times. This chain joins TRBV5-1 and TRBJ1-2; D is possibly TRBD1 (6 bases). Germline values: CDR1 SGHRS, CDR2 YFSETQ. This CDR3 spans 13 amino acids. The V and J ends lost 2 bases and 6 bases respectively, with 11 bases between them. The CDR3 DNA is TGCGCCAGCAGCTTCGGGGGGGCCGATGGCTACACCTTC. Translation: CASSFGGADGYTF.

V usage is TRBV10-3 and J usage is TRBJ2-3; possibly TRBD2 for D (5 bases). The CDR3 has 15 residues. Deletions cut 0 bases from V and 2 bases from J, with 9 bases between. The germline V gene encodes CDR1 ENHRY and CDR2 SYGVKD. CDR3 in amino acids: CAISESGLTTDTQYF. The CDR3 DNA follows: TGTGCCATCAGTGAGTCAGGACTTACCACAGATACGCAGTATTTT.

The chain couples TRBV6-5 to TRBJ2-2; a weak D match, TRBD1 (5 bases). The CDR3 sequence is 14 residues long. V shed 7 bases and J shed 3 bases, with 12 bases lying between them. CDR1 is MNHEY and CDR2 is SVGAGI in the germline V gene. CDR3 sequence: CASTPTAYTGELFF. As DNA, the CDR3 is TGTGCCAGCACCCCGACAGCCTACACCGGGGAGCTGTTTTTT.

The gene calls are TRBV5-1 and TRBJ1-3, with a tentative D call TRBD1 (6 bases). The CDR3 has 14 residues. V was cut by 4 bases and J by 4 bases, with 12 bases left in between. In germline, CDR1 is SGHRS, CDR2 YFSETQ. CDR3 loop: CASSEGQRGNTIYF. Here the CDR3 DNA reads TGCGCCAGCAGCGAGGGACAAAGAGGAAACACCATATATTTT.

This rearrangement joins TRBV7-3 to TRBJ2-5; 7 bases fit TRBD2. Germline values: CDR1 SGHTA, CDR2 FQGTGA. The CDR3 has 13 amino acids. Trimming at V came to 5 bases and at J to 9 bases, leaving 9 bases not matched to a gene. The CDR3 loop is CASSSGEARAQYF. For the CDR3, the DNA is TGTGCCAGCAGCAGCGGGGAAGCCCGGGCCCAGTACTTC.

The V and J genes are TRBV19 and TRBJ1-5, with 7 bases fitting TRBD1. Germline V gene data show CDR1 as LNHDA and CDR2 as SQIVND (reference sequence). This CDR3 is 15 amino acids long. V shed 5 bases and J 6 bases; nucleotides not matched to a gene: 10. The CDR3 protein is CASSAPTGKVQPQHF. The CDR3 bases are TGTGCCAGTAGTGCCCCGACAGGGAAGGTTCAGCCCCAGCATTTT.

In this sample, this clone turned up once. This sequence joins TRBV7-9 and TRBJ1-4; D not certain. Germline CDR1 reads SEHNR; CDR2 reads FQNEAQ (reference sequence). The ends were cut back, 11 bases at V and 7 bases at J, with 17 bases in the middle. The CDR3 runs 13 residues. CDR3: CALTAGVPEKLFF. In DNA form, the CDR3 reads TGTGCCCTCACGGCGGGCGTACCTGAAAAACTGTTTTTT.

V usage is TRBV29-1 and J usage is TRBJ1-2, with 9 bases matching TRBD1. Looked up from germline, CDR1 is SQVTM and CDR2 is ANQGSEA. The CDR3 runs to 14 residues. J was trimmed by 2 bases and V by 4 bases; bases with no gene match: 5. The CDR3 sequence: CSVVPGQGNYGYTF. CDR3 DNA: TGCAGCGTTGTCCCGGGACAGGGAAACTATGGCTACACCTTC. The full variable domain, completed using reference TRBV29-1 and TRBJ1-2, is SAVISQKPSRDICQRGTSLTIQCQVDSQVTMMFWYRQQPGQSLTLIATANQGSEATYESGFVIDKFPISRPNLTFSTLTVSNMSPEDSSIYLCSVVPGQGNYGYTFGSGTRLTVV.

J is TRBJ1-3 and V is TRBV28; weak D call: TRBD1 (6 bases). This CDR3 is built from 13 residues. Trimming shortened V by 8 bases and J by 4 bases, and 12 bases separated the two germline ends. CDR1 is MDHEN, CDR2 SYDVKM, per germline. CDR3 sequence (DNA): TGTGCCAGCGTAGGGGGTTCGGGAAACACCATATATTTT. It yields the protein CASVGGSGNTIYF.

CDR3 amino acids: CASRSPGGSWEKLFF. CDR3 nucleotide sequence: TGTGCCAGCCGCTCCCCGGGGGGTTCCTGGGAAAAACTGTTTTTT. V usage is TRBV25-1 and J usage is TRBJ1-4; a possible D gene is TRBD1 (5 bases). V lost 8 bases, J lost 8 bases, and 21 bases lay in between. Germline loops: CDR1 MGHDK, CDR2 SYGVNS. This CDR3 is 15 amino acids long.

This chain links TRBV9 with TRBJ2-4, with 7 bases identical to TRBD2. Germline CDR1 SGDLS, CDR2 YYNGEE. The CDR3 has 21 amino acids. Trimming at V came to 5 bases and at J to 0 bases, leaving 23 bases not matched to a gene. CDR3: CASRALGTNNFLLLAKNIQYF. The CDR3 DNA reads TGTGCCAGCAGGGCCCTGGGGACTAATAATTTCCTCCTACTAGCCAAAAACATTCAGTACTTC.

The chain has TRBV9 and TRBJ1-2, with 10 bases identical to TRBD1. With V trimmed by 3 bases and J by 0 bases, 2 bases remained unmatched. Germline assignment: CDR1 SGDLS and CDR2 YYNGEE. The CDR3 runs 15 residues. The CDR3 region is CASSGTGGPNYGYTF. In DNA form, the CDR3 reads TGTGCCAGCAGCGGGACAGGGGGGCCTAACTATGGCTACACCTTC.

About this clone itself: Other DNA sequences in the sample encode the same CDR3. CDR3 coding DNA: TGTGCCAGCAGCCGTAGAGGGACCCAGTACTTC. Encoded protein: CASSRRGTQYF. The chain recombines TRBV14 with TRBJ2-5, with D hard to call. Germline V CDR1 and CDR2: SGHDN, FVKESK. This CDR3 comprises 11 residues. Trimming removed 4 bases at V and 7 bases at J, with 7 bases between.

The chain is built from TRBV27 and TRBJ1-1; D is possibly TRBD1 (6 bases). Germline loops: CDR1 MNHEY, CDR2 SMNVEV (reference sequence). This CDR3 region has 15 residues. Trimming shortened V by 5 bases and J by 3 bases, and 16 bases separated the two germline ends. The CDR3 protein is CASSRAGTLDTEAFF. CDR3 DNA sequence: TGTGCCAGCAGTAGGGCCGGGACATTAGACACTGAAGCTTTCTTT.

This clone was detected a few times. The rearrangement joins TRBV4-3 to TRBJ1-2, with 7 bases lining up with TRBD1. The CDR3 covers 14 residues. Germline CDR1 is LGHNA and CDR2 is YSLEER. Germline trimming cut 1 base from V and 8 bases from J; bases unmatched to any gene: 7. This chain's CDR3 is CASSQVPGGPGYTF. Here the CDR3 DNA reads TGCGCCAGCAGCCAAGTCCCAGGGGGACCCGGCTACACCTTC.

The chain recombines TRBV7-9 with TRBJ1-5; D remains ambiguous. The CDR3 extends over 12 amino acids. V gave up 9 bases and J gave up 5 bases, with 11 bases separating them. CDR1 SEHNR and CDR2 FQNEAQ come from the germline V gene (reference sequence). The CDR3 coding sequence is TGTGCCAGGGAGACCCTCCATCAGCCCCAGCATTTT. This encodes CARETLHQPQHF.